A single TCR beta chain is shown here with its context. Its specificity is unknown. Nominally healthy donors provided the samples, though records likely missed some immune exposures. These data belong to a study of cytomegalovirus exposure and HLA in healthy donors. Study-level findings and limits: The listing of approximately 160 TCR beta chains classed them as cytomegalovirus-associated. Accurate predictions that matched the HLA-A and HLA-B alleles of most subjects were reportedly made from TCR beta sequences. The presence/absence work took it that sequencing depth was about the same across donors.

The PCR made use of 60 Vbeta and 13 Jbeta primers. Profiling relied on immunoSEQ multiplex PCR, and the TCRdb table lists in-frame clones only, not all of them. The sample contains 120,000 to 150,000 clones, 82% of which appear only once. Sequencing used PBMCs. This receptor was obtained from a male donor in good health and CMV-seronegative.

As DNA, the CDR3 is TGTGCCAGCAGCCTGGGGGGAGAGTCCTACAATGAGCAGTTCTTC. Amino acids: CASSLGGESYNEQFF. The rearrangement uses TRBV6-1 and TRBJ2-1; D perhaps matches TRBD2 (6 bases). The V end lost 6 bases, the J end lost 1 base, and 13 bases lay between the germline ends. The germline CDR1 and CDR2 sequences are MNHNS and SASEGT. The CDR3 runs 15 residues.